Listed here are 23 T cell receptor beta chains from one sample, sequenced in a study of shared clonotypes between healthy human individuals. TCRdb's copy holds only in-frame clones and misses some; the assay was immunoSEQ multiplex PCR. Of over 400,000 clones in the sample, about 84% were seen once. The source material was PBMCs. The receptors stem from a woman aged 40 to 49 in good health. Some clones in this sample may be carry-over from other donors' samples.

With regard to this clone: A read error likely explains this, since a far larger clone differs by one base. The chain uses TRBV18 and TRBJ1-2; weak D call: TRBD1 (6 bases). CDR1 and CDR2 from the germline V gene are KGHSH and LQKENI. The CDR3 totals 13 residues. Here the CDR3 reads CASFTGIGYSYTF. The CDR3 DNA is TGTGCCAGCTTTACAGGGATCGGCTATAGCTACACCTTC. The full variable domain, its missing parts supplied by reference TRBV18 and TRBJ1-2, is NAGVMQNPRHLVRRRGQEARLRCSPMKGHSHVYWYRQLPEEGLKFMVYLQKENIIDESGMPKERFSAEFPKEGPSILRIQQVVRGDSAAYFCASFTGIGYSYTFGSGTRLTVV.

The rearrangement uses TRBV6-1 and TRBJ1-2, with no clear D. Between the trimmed V and J ends, which lost 0 bases and 7 bases, there was a span of 12 bases. The germline V gene has CDR1 MNHNS and CDR2 SASEGT. The CDR3 runs 14 residues. Written as DNA, the CDR3 is TGTGCCAGCAGTGAAGCAAATCGACTGGCTGGCTACACCTTC. Its protein is CASSEANRLAGYTF.

The count of this clone is one. The rearrangement links TRBV18 to TRBJ1-5, with 9 positions matching TRBD1. J gave up 0 bases and V 3 bases, and 6 bases lay outside the gene matches. This CDR3 is built from 17 residues. Germline assignment: CDR1 KGHSH and CDR2 LQKENI. The CDR3 coding sequence is TGTGCCAGCTCACCTATTCGGACAGGGGATAGCAATCAGCCCCAGCATTTT. It yields the protein CASSPIRTGDSNQPQHF.

This clone was seen a single time. The rearrangement uses TRBV29-1 and TRBJ2-1; the D is unclear. Per the germline V gene, CDR1 is SQVTM and CDR2 is ANQGSEA. V shed 7 bases and J shed 9 bases, with 19 bases lying between them. The length of the CDR3 is 13 residues. The CDR3 sequence is CSAARLLGVEQFF. The CDR3, as DNA: TGCAGCGCCGCAAGACTCCTAGGAGTTGAGCAGTTCTTC.

This clone was counted between two and nine times. A far larger clone is a single base away, which makes a read error likely. The sample holds other DNA sequences that translate to the same CDR3. V usage is TRBV5-4 and J usage is TRBJ2-2; no firm D call. The length of the CDR3 is 14 residues. Germline V gene sequence: CDR1 SGHNT, CDR2 YYREEE (reference sequence). CDR3 coding DNA: TGTGCCAGCAGCCAGCTGGGTTCCACCGGTGAGCTGTTTTTT. Translating gives CASSQLGSTGELFF.

As regards this clone: A far more abundant clone sits one base away, making this likely a read error. The sample carries other DNA sequences with the same CDR3. The V and J genes are TRBV30 and TRBJ1-1; D is ambiguous. The V gene's germline CDR1 is GTSNPN and CDR2 SVGIG (reference sequence). The germline V and J ends were trimmed by 3 bases and 5 bases, with 7 bases remaining between them. The CDR3 loop spans 11 amino acids. The CDR3 loop is CAWRDMTEAFF. CDR3 DNA sequence: TGTGCCTGGAGGGATATGACTGAAGCTTTCTTT. The whole variable domain, remainder taken from reference TRBV30 and TRBJ1-1, is SQTIHQWPATLVQPVGSPLSLECTVEGTSNPNLYWYRQAAGRGLQLLFYSVGIGQISSEVPQNLSASRPQDRQFILSSKKLLLSDSGFYLCAWRDMTEAFFGQGTRLTVV.

To note about this clone: A far larger clone is a single base away, which makes a read error likely. The chain uses TRBV7-9 and TRBJ1-1; D is possibly TRBD1 (6 bases). CDR3 length: 12 amino acids. The V and J ends lost 4 bases and 10 bases respectively, with 13 bases between them. Germline V CDR1 and CDR2: SEHNR, FQNEAQ (reference sequence). The CDR3 nucleotides read TGTGCCAGCAGCTACGGACAGATGGGAGCTTTCTTT. Translation: CASSYGQMGAFF. Using reference TRBV7-9 and TRBJ1-1 for the parts outside the CDR3, the full variable domain is DTGVSQNPRHKITKRGQNVTFRCDPISEHNRLYWYRQTLGQGPEFLTYFQNEAQLEKSRLLSDRFSAERPKGSFSTLEIQRTEQGDSAMYLCASSYGQMGAFFGQGTRLTVV.

This sequence joins TRBV10-3 and TRBJ1-1, with TRBD1 matching 8 bases. This CDR3 is 14 amino acids long. Germline loops: CDR1 ENHRY, CDR2 SYGVKD. V shed 2 bases and J 7 bases; nucleotides not matched to a gene: 6. CDR3 protein: CAISELQGANEAFF. Written as DNA, the CDR3 is TGTGCCATCAGTGAGCTCCAGGGGGCCAATGAAGCTTTCTTT.

V is TRBV5-4 and J is TRBJ2-7, with D perhaps matching TRBD1 or TRBD2 (5 bases each). Trimming left V 3 bases short and J 3 bases short, with 13 bases between. Germline assignment: CDR1 SGHNT and CDR2 YYREEE (reference sequence). This CDR3 spans 14 amino acids. For the CDR3, the DNA is TGTGCCAGCAGCTCAGGGACCATCCTCTACGAGCAGTACTTC. Translation gives CASSSGTILYEQYF. The full variable domain, in which reference TRBV5-4 and TRBJ2-7 provide the parts outside the CDR3, is ETGVTQSPTHLIKTRGQQVTLRCSSQSGHNTVSWYQQALGQGPQFIFQYYREEENGRGNFPPRFSGLQFPNYSSELNVNALELDDSALYLCASSSGTILYEQYFGPGTRLTVT.

This chain connects TRBV18 to TRBJ2-7; D is undetermined. CDR1 is KGHSH, CDR2 LQKENI, per germline. CDR3 size: 14 residues. V gave up 8 bases and J gave up 2 bases, with 16 bases separating them. Here the CDR3 reads CASAEARPPYEQYF. The CDR3 nucleotides read TGTGCCAGCGCAGAGGCCAGGCCCCCCTACGAGCAGTACTTC.

This sequence joins TRBV2 and TRBJ1-2; no reliable D call. This CDR3 has 14 residues. V was trimmed by 3 bases and J by 1 base, leaving 9 bases between them. Germline V gene sequence: CDR1 SNHLY, CDR2 FYNNEI. CDR3 DNA sequence: TGTGCCAGCAGTGACCTCGGTGTTAACTATGGCTACACCTTC. Translation: CASSDLGVNYGYTF. The whole variable domain, filled in from reference TRBV2 and TRBJ1-2, reads EPEVTQTPSHQVTQMGQEVILRCVPISNHLYFYWYRQILGQKVEFLVSFYNNEISEKSEIFDDQFSVERPDGSNFTLKIRSTKLEDSAMYFCASSDLGVNYGYTFGSGTRLTVV.

As to this clone: The likely explanation is a read error, given a far larger clone one base away. V usage is TRBV9 and J usage is TRBJ2-7; 11 nucleotides align to TRBD2. V was clipped by 0 bases and J by 2 bases; unmatched bases: 10. CDR1 SGDLS and CDR2 YYNGEE come from the germline V gene. The length of the CDR3 is 18 residues. The CDR3 coding sequence is TGTGCCAGCAGCGTAGCCCCCTATAGACTAGCGGGAACCTACGAGCAGTACTTC. Protein sequence: CASSVAPYRLAGTYEQYF.

The chain carries TRBV4-2 and TRBJ2-1, with 10 bases matching TRBD1. The CDR3 covers 14 residues. Germline CDR1 and CDR2: LGHNA and YNFKEQ. Germline trimming cut 3 bases from V and 10 bases from J; bases unmatched to any gene: 6. The CDR3 coding sequence is TGTGCCAGCAGCCAGGGACAGGGGAGGTGGGAGCAGTTCTTC. It is translated as CASSQGQGRWEQFF.

Worth noting for this clone: A read error is likely here: a far larger clone is one base away. The chain has TRBV30 and TRBJ1-4; the D gene is possibly TRBD1 (5 bases). Trimming took off 5 bases at V and 8 bases at J, with 21 bases between the two ends. The CDR3 is 15 residues long. The V gene's germline CDR1 is GTSNPN and CDR2 SVGIG (reference sequence). The CDR3 loop reads CAWGPQTVLREKLFF. The CDR3 DNA reads TGTGCCTGGGGCCCCCAGACAGTGCTTAGGGAAAAACTGTTTTTT.

About this clone itself: A far larger clone is a single base away, which makes a read error likely. Given the absence of the conserved phenylalanine or tryptophan at the CDR3 end, a read error is likely. This chain joins TRBV28 and TRBJ1-5; TRBD1 might be the D (5 bases). Germline CDR1 and CDR2: MDHEN and SYDVKM. This CDR3 comprises 13 residues. V lost 3 bases and J 7 bases, leaving 10 bases between the germline ends. The CDR3 reads CASSLKGDQPQHS. The CDR3 coding sequence is TGTGCCAGCAGTTTGAAAGGGGACCAGCCCCAGCATTCT.

This chain uses TRBV15 with TRBJ1-2; weak D call: TRBD1 (5 bases). V was pared by 5 bases and J by 1 base, with 17 bases between. The germline V gene has CDR1 LNHNV and CDR2 YYDKDF (reference sequence). The CDR3 length is 16 residues. CDR3 region: CATSVTRDLNNYGYTF. For the CDR3, the DNA is TGTGCCACCAGCGTAACTCGGGACCTTAATAACTATGGCTACACCTTC.

To note about this clone: The likely explanation is a read error, given a far larger clone one base away. V is TRBV30 and J is TRBJ2-1; a possible D gene is TRBD1 (5 bases). CDR3 length equals 13 residues. Trimming shortened V by 2 bases and J by 9 bases, and 14 bases separated the two germline ends. The germline gives CDR1 GTSNPN, CDR2 SVGIG (reference sequence). The CDR3 protein is CAWSSLAQGEQFF. The CDR3 nucleotides read TGTGCCTGGAGTAGTCTTGCCCAGGGTGAGCAGTTCTTC.

V and J are TRBV29-1 and TRBJ2-3; no definite D call. CDR3 length equals 13 residues. V was shortened by 2 bases and J by 2 bases, with 8 bases between the two germline ends. CDR1 and CDR2 from the germline V gene are SQVTM and ANQGSEA. This CDR3 is CSVEYQNTDTQYF. The CDR3 DNA reads TGCAGCGTTGAATACCAGAACACAGATACGCAGTATTTT.

This clone was counted only a few times. Just one base apart from a much larger clone, this may be a read error. V and J are TRBV5-4 and TRBJ2-2; D possibly matches TRBD1 or TRBD2 (5 bases each). CDR1 SGHNT and CDR2 YYREEE come from the germline V gene (reference sequence). The CDR3 runs to 13 residues. V was pared by 0 bases and J by 10 bases, with 10 bases between. The CDR3 DNA sequence: TGTGCCAGCAGCTTGGGGGGGTTCGAGGAGCTGTTTTTT. Translated, it gives CASSLGGFEELFF.

The V and J genes are TRBV4-3 and TRBJ2-5; 10 positions match TRBD2. Germline assignment: CDR1 LGHNA and CDR2 YSLEER. J lost 3 bases, V lost 3 bases, and 1 base had no gene match. This CDR3 is 14 amino acids long. CDR3 sequence: CASSQSGGEETQYF. The CDR3 bases are TGCGCCAGCAGCCAGAGCGGGGGGGAAGAGACCCAGTACTTC.

The genes are TRBV5-1 and TRBJ2-1, with D possibly TRBD2 on 6 matching bases. V was shortened by 0 bases and J by 7 bases, with 14 bases between the two germline ends. Per germline, CDR1 SGHRS and CDR2 YFSETQ. The CDR3 has 15 residues. The CDR3 DNA is TGCGCCAGCAGCTTGGGGCTTACTAGCCCGAATGAGCAGTTCTTC. It translates to CASSLGLTSPNEQFF.

V usage is TRBV7-2 and J usage is TRBJ2-1, with 10 positions matching TRBD2. The V segment lost 7 bases and the J segment 7 bases; nucleotides outside the gene matches: 7. Per the germline V gene, CDR1 is SGHTA and CDR2 is FQGNSA. This CDR3 has 14 residues. CDR3 residues: CASTLAGERNEQFF. In nucleotides, the CDR3 is TGTGCCAGCACCCTAGCGGGAGAACGTAATGAGCAGTTCTTC.

The chain combines TRBV9 with TRBJ2-7; TRBD1 is a possible D gene (6 bases). V lost 2 bases and J lost 6, with 12 bases in between. The CDR3 totals 13 residues. Germline V gene sequence: CDR1 SGDLS, CDR2 YYNGEE. The CDR3 coding sequence is TGTGCCAGCAGCGTCGTACAGGGTACCGAGCAGTACTTC. This codes for CASSVVQGTEQYF.